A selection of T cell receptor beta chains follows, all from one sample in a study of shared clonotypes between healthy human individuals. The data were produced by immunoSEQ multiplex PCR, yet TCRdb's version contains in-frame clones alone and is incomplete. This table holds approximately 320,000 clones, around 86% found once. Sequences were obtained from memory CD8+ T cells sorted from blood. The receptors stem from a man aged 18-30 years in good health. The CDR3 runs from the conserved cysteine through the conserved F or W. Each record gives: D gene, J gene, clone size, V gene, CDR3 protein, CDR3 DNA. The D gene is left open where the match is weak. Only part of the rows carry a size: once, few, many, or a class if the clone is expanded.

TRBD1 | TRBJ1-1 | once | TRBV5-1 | CASGLQGVDTEAFF | TGCGCCAGCGGACTACAGGGGGTGGACACTGAAGCTTTCTTT
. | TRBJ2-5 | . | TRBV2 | CASSEGWWETQYF | TGTGCCAGCAGTGAAGGCTGGTGGGAGACCCAGTACTTC
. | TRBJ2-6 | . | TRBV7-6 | CASSSIQGFSGANVLTF | TGTGCCAGCAGCTCAATACAGGGCTTCTCTGGGGCCAACGTCCTGACTTTC
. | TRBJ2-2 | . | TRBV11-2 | CASSPPGVNTGELFF | TGTGCCAGCAGCCCACCAGGGGTGAACACCGGGGAGCTGTTTTTT
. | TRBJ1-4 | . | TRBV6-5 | CASSQKGVPGQFF | TGTGCCAGCAGTCAAAAGGGAGTCCCCGGACAGTTTTTT
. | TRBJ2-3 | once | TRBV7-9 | CASSSFPGPQRTDTQYF | TGTGCCAGCAGCTCCTTCCCGGGACCCCAAAGGACAGATACGCAGTATTTT
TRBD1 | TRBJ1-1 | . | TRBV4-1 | CASSPGTEGEAFF | TGCGCCAGCAGCCCGGGGACAGAAGGTGAAGCTTTCTTT
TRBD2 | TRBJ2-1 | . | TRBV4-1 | CASSRPFRVAGGGEQFF | TGCGCCAGCAGCCGCCCATTTCGAGTAGCGGGAGGAGGTGAGCAGTTCTTC
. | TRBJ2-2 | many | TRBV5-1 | CASSLYGPGTGELFF | TGCGCCAGCAGCTTGTACGGGCCGGGCACCGGGGAGCTGTTTTTT
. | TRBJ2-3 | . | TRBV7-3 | CASSLWEDTDTQYF | TGTGCCAGCAGCCTATGGGAGGACACAGATACGCAGTATTTT
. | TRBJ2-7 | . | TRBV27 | CASRGGGTIPSGPSYEQYF | TGTGCCAGCAGAGGGGGAGGGACTATCCCCTCGGGACCCTCCTACGAGCAGTACTTC
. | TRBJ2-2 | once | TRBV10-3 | CAISEKTGGELFF | TGTGCCATCAGTGAGAAGACAGGCGGGGAGCTGTTTTTT
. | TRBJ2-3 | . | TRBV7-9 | CASSQRDLPSTDTQYF | TGTGCCAGCAGCCAGAGGGACTTGCCTAGCACAGATACGCAGTATTTT
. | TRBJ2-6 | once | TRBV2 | CASSSSLGAGANVLTF | TGTGCCAGCAGTTCCTCGTTGGGGGCTGGGGCCAACGTCCTGACTTTC
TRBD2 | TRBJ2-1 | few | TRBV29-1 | CSVASGSEQFF | TGCAGCGTCGCTAGCGGGAGCGAGCAGTTCTTC
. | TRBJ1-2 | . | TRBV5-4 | CASSLDRVPNYGYTF | TGTGCCAGCAGCTTGGATCGGGTCCCCAACTATGGCTACACCTTC
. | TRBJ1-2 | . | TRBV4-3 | CASSQDTRTLLHGYTF | TGCGCCAGCAGCCAAGATACCCGGACACTACTCCATGGCTACACCTTC
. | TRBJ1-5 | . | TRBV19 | CASSIEGRQPQHF | TGTGCCAGTAGTATAGAGGGCCGTCAGCCCCAGCATTTT
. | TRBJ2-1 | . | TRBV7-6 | CASSPSVASTYNEQFF | TGTGCCAGCAGCCCCTCTGTGGCTTCCACCTACAATGAGCAGTTCTTC
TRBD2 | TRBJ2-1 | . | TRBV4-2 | CASSPGLGYNEQFF | TGTGCCAGCAGCCCGGGACTAGGGTACAATGAGCAGTTCTTC
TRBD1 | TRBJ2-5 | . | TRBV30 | CAWRLLRGPSIETQYF | TGTGCCTGGAGGCTCCTAAGGGGGCCTAGTATAGAGACCCAGTACTTC
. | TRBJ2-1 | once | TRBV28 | CASIAAGSYNEQFF | TGTGCCAGCATTGCGGCAGGGTCCTACAATGAGCAGTTCTTC
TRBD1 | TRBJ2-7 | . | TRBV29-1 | CSVDGVPGQVFYEQYF | TGCAGCGTTGATGGGGTCCCGGGACAGGTATTCTACGAGCAGTACTTC
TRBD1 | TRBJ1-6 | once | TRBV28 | CASSSGTGQWYNSPLHF | TGTGCCAGCAGCTCCGGGACAGGCCAATGGTATAATTCACCCCTCCACTTT
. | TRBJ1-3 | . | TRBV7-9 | CASSLELQGGNTIYF | TGTGCCAGCAGCTTAGAGTTACAGGGAGGAAACACCATATATTTT
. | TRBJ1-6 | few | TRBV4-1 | CASSPRQGIVDSPLHF | TGCGCCAGCAGCCCACGTCAAGGGATTGTGGATTCACCCCTCCACTTT
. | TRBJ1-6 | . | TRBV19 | CASSIHNRVNSPLHF | TGTGCCAGTAGTATTCATAACAGGGTCAATTCACCCCTCCACTTT
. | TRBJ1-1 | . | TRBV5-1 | CASSSLQGGDTEAFF | TGCGCCAGCAGCTCCTTACAGGGAGGGGACACTGAAGCTTTCTTT
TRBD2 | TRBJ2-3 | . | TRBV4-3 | CASSQDTGGSTDTQYF | TGCGCCAGCAGCCAAGATACGGGAGGGAGCACAGATACGCAGTATTTT
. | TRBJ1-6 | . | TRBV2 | CASRPAWGQTLSYNSPLHF | TGTGCCAGCAGACCTGCCTGGGGGCAGACCCTTTCCTATAATTCACCCCTCCACTTT
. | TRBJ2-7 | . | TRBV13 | CASSFGDPYEQYF | TGTGCCAGCAGCTTCGGGGACCCCTACGAGCAGTACTTC
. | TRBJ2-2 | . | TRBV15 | CATSRDSGMGTGELFF | TGTGCCACCAGCAGAGATTCCGGAATGGGTACCGGGGAGCTGTTTTTT
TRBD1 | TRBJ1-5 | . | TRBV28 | CASSSGQGPNQPQHF | TGTGCCAGCAGTTCCGGACAGGGGCCCAATCAGCCCCAGCATTTT
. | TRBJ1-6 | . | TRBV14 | CASSPTGWENSPLHF | TGTGCCAGCAGCCCAACAGGGTGGGAGAATTCACCCCTCCACTTT
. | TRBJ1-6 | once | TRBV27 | CASALLWGSSYNSPLHF | TGTGCCAGCGCCCTCCTATGGGGAAGCTCCTATAATTCACCCCTCCACTTT
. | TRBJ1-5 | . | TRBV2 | CASSEVGIGNQPQHF | TGTGCCAGCAGTGAAGTGGGGATTGGCAATCAGCCCCAGCATTTT
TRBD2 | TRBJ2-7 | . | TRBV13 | CASSSEPGLAGGVYF | TGTGCCAGCAGCTCGGAACCGGGACTAGCGGGAGGCGTCTACTTC
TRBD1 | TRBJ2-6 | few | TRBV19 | CASSGPGQNSGANVLTF | TGTGCCAGTAGTGGGCCGGGACAGAACTCTGGGGCCAACGTCCTGACTTTC
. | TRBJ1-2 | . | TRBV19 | CASSMAGYGYTF | TGTGCCAGTAGTATGGCAGGCTATGGCTACACCTTC
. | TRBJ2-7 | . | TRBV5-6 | CASSLRQAYEQYF | TGTGCCAGCAGCTTGCGACAGGCCTACGAGCAGTACTTC
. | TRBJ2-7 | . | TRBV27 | CASSLLGRNAIKQYF | TGTGCCAGCAGTTTATTGGGCAGGAACGCTATCAAGCAGTACTTC
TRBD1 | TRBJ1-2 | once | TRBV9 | CASSRYTGARNYGYTF | TGTGCCAGCAGCAGATACACAGGGGCGAGGAACTATGGCTACACCTTC
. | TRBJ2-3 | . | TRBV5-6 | CASSLSGATDTQYF | TGTGCCAGCAGCTTGTCAGGGGCCACAGATACGCAGTATTTT